This TCR beta chain derives from a study of T-cell reconstitution after alpha-beta-depleted transplantation in children. Per the germline V gene, CDR1 is SEHNR and CDR2 is FQNEAQ (reference sequence). The germline V and J ends were trimmed by 5 bases and 3 bases, with 15 bases remaining between them. CDR3 length: 15 amino acids. This sample's TCRbeta library carried unique molecular identifier barcodes. TCRdb redid the calling of the PCR reads with MiXCR, one entry per CDR3 protein. The sample lists some 72,000 distinct CDR3 sequences, 7.3% occurring once. This clonotype showed up many times. This chain links TRBV7-9 with TRBJ2-3; maybe TRBD2 (6 bases). This receptor was identified in a human donor who donated a stem cell graft to a child with acute lymphoblastic leukemia. Specimen: PBMCs from the stem cell graft donor, collected from the stem cell graft. The CDR3 DNA reads TGTGCCAGCAGCGTGCCCGGTGGAGGGACAGATACGCAGTATTTT. Translation: CASSVPGGGTDTQYF.